The T cell receptor beta chain under discussion was sequenced for a study of CD8 T cells in Susac syndrome (dated by TCRdb to the late 2010s). In the study overall: Whether CD8+ T cell activation and differentiation in Susac syndrome was antigen driven was tested using repertoire sequencing. The clonality of the CD8+ T cell repertoire was compared across 11 to 12 healthy donors, around 14 Susac syndrome patients and under 19 multiple sclerosis patients. Study-wide conclusions, independent of this receptor: The study acknowledged that relatively few individuals were included in the TCR sequencing and HLA analysis.

CDR1 and CDR2 (DFQATT, SNEGSKA) derive from the germline V gene (reference sequence). Trimmed from V: 0 bases; trimmed from J: 2 bases; junction bases lacking a gene match: 19. The CDR3 starts with the cysteine, ends with the phenylalanine, and has 20 residues. Only CDR3 DNA is held: 60 bases, read in frame from base 1. This clonotype was counted once. It lacks a known antigen. Base qualities were left out, and no much larger clone turns up one base away. One read gives only weak evidence. RNA was extracted using the RNeasy kit, and 0.5 to 1 microgram was reverse transcribed with random hexamers. The immunoSEQ multiplex PCR assay, covering 54 Vbeta and 13 Jbeta segments, was used to amplify TCR beta CDR3 regions. To correct PCR amplification bias, a synthetic template baseline was used for both primer optimization and computational correction. Processing in the source paper ran as follows. Reads were assigned to V, D and J genes according to IMGT and analyzed in immunoSEQ Analyzer, with only productive sequences retained. Clonality was computed as one minus Shannon entropy normalized by log2 of the number of productive unique sequences. Public and private clones were assessed among the 100 most prevalent clones of each patient and control. A clone was defined as Susac-specific if it was absent from the healthy and MS cohorts, from about a thousand published viral clones and from other ImmuneACCESS disease sequences. The raw public reads went through TCRdb reprocessing: fastp at Q25, MiXCR clone calling, in-frame beta chains kept. Identical CDR3 protein sequences are pooled into one entry, listed with their most common genes and DNA. These V and J calls are TCRdb output, not the study's own analysis. Present in this sample are approximately 300,000 distinct CDR3 sequences, 89% of which were seen just once. The ten largest clones represent roughly 0.2% of the sample.

High-throughput TCR beta sequencing profiled peripheral blood CD8+ and CD4+ T cells from healthy donors, Susac syndrome patients and multiple sclerosis patients. The multiple sclerosis controls were treatment-naive patients who had stable or active relapsing-remitting disease and met the revised McDonald criteria. CD8+ TEMRA cells were enriched by FACS, while bulk CD8+ and CD4+ T cells were purified by magnetic negative isolation. Blood was collected in EDTA tubes and processed within 24 hours, with PBMCs isolated through density gradient centrifugation. PBMCs intended for TCR sequencing were cryopreserved in liquid nitrogen and were subsequently thawed in a 37 degrees C water bath. A purity of at least 90% was achieved for sorted or isolated CD4+, CD8+ and CD8+ TEMRA cells.

The V gene is TRBV20-1 and the J gene is TRBJ2-3, with 8 bases aligning to TRBD2. Sequencing was performed on CD8+ T cells from PBMCs. This clonotype was sampled from a human donor with multiple sclerosis. The sequenced DNA: TGCAGTGCTAGAGATCCGAGGGGCTACGCGGGAGGACAGTTCACAGATACGCAGTATTTT. The encoded protein is CSARDPRGYAGGQFTDTQYF.